The subject of this entry is one T cell receptor beta chain. Its antigen is unidentified. Between the trimmed V and J ends, which lost 3 bases and 9 bases, there was a span of 6 bases. The CDR3 runs 11 residues. From germline, CDR1 is MNHEY and CDR2 SMNVEV (reference sequence). Both 60 Vbeta primers and 13 Jbeta primers went into the PCR. Assay used: immunoSEQ multiplex PCR; TCRdb lists only in-frame clones, some missing. The data show some 110,000 clones, 83% seen once. This entry belongs to a study of cytomegalovirus exposure and HLA in healthy donors. The study's findings and limits: A later analysis linked around 15,000 TCR beta sequences to HLA alleles at 0.05 false discovery rate. Immune exposure data for these donors was limited to CMV serostatus.

The V gene is TRBV27, the J gene TRBJ2-1, with unresolved D. The sample was PBMCs. The clonotype originates from a man between 18 and 29 years old in good health and CMV-seronegative. The CDR3 spells CASSFSGEQFF. The CDR3 nucleotides read TGTGCCAGCAGTTTTTCCGGTGAGCAGTTCTTC.